One TCR beta chain is described in this entry. This entry comes from a study of Ad26.COV2.S vaccination and SARS-CoV-2 variants. The method was immunoSEQ multiplex PCR; TCRdb's version includes in-frame clones alone and lacks a portion of them. The sample contains roughly 100,000 clones, roughly 80% of which appear only once. Per the germline V gene, CDR1 is SGHTA and CDR2 is FQGNSA. Trimming took 1 base from V and 4 from J; bases not matched to a gene: 0. The CDR3 runs 14 residues. Sequenced here: peripheral blood, sampled after recovery from COVID-19. The clonotype comes from a human donor who had recovered from COVID-19. The chain links TRBV7-2 to TRBJ2-2; TRBD1 agrees at 7 bases. The CDR3 DNA reads TGTGCCAGCAGCTTAGGACAGGGCACCGGGGAGCTGTTTTTT. This encodes CASSLGQGTGELFF.